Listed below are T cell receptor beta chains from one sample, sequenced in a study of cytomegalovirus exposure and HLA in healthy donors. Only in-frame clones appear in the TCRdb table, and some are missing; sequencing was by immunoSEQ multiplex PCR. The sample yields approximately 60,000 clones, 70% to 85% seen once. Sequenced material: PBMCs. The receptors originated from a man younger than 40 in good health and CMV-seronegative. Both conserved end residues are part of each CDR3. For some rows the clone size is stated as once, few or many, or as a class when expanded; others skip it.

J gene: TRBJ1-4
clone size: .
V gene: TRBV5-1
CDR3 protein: CASSLRQGDEKLFF

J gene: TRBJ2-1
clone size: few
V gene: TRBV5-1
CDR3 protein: CASSFSGSSYNEQFF

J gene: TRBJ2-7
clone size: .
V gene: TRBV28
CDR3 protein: CASSLVERVQPREQYF

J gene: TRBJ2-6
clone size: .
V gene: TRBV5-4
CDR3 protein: CASSLPMTGAGANVLTF

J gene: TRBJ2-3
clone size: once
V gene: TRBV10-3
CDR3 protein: CAIRTGETDTQYF

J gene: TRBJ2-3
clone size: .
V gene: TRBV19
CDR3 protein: CASSMVASSTDTQYF

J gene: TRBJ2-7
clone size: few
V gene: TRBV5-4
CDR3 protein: CASTRQGSDEQYF

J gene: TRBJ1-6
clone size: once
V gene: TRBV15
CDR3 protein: CATSRERQGITLNSPLHF

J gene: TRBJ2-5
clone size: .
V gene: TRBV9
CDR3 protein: CASSVSPRRQETQYF

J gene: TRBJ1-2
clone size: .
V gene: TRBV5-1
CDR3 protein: CASSGEHPGSGSGYTF

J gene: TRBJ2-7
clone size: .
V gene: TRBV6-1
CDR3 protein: CASSEGGTASYEQYF

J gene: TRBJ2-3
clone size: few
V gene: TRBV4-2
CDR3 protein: CASSQEREGPDTQYF

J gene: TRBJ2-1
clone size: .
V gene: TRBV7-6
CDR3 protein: CASSEPQASYNEQFF

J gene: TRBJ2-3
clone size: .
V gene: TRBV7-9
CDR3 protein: CASSSGLAGVTDTQYF

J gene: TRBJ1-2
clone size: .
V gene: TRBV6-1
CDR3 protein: CASSEVPGQRHGYTF

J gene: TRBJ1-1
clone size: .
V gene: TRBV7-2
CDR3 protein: CASSPPPRDTEAFF

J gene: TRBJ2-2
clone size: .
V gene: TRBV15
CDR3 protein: CATSNPNRSANTGELFF

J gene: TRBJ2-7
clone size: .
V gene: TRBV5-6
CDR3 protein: CASSLAAYEQYF

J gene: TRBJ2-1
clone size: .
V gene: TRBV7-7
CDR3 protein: CASSLAGQSSYNEQFF

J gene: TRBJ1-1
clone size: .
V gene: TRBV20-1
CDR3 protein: CSAGRAGGAFF